The 19 T cell receptor beta chains in this list originate from one sample, sequenced in a study of T cells in Graves' hyperthyroidism and ophthalmopathy. The CDR3 regions of TCR beta were amplified from RNA transcripts. HTBI primers were employed in a first-round RT-PCR of the TCR CDR3. One entry per CDR3 protein, called by TCRdb with MiXCR from the multiplex PCR reads. This table has more than 350,000 distinct CDR3 sequences, 15% appearing once. Sequenced input: blood. The receptors come from a woman aged 55-70 years with Graves' ophthalmopathy.

At least ten counts were recorded for this clonotype. The chain employs TRBV2 and TRBJ2-1, with TRBD1 matching over 9 bases. The junction had 12 bases not matched to a gene; V was cut back by 8 bases and J by 10 bases. The CDR3 length is 14 residues. Germline V gene data show CDR1 as SNHLY and CDR2 as FYNNEI. CDR3 in amino acids: CASGPGQGVIEQFF. Here the CDR3 DNA reads TGTGCCAGCGGGCCGGGACAGGGTGTGATCGAGCAGTTCTTC.

This clonotype has at least ten counts. The chain uses TRBV10-1 and TRBJ1-1; no reliable D call. V shed 4 bases and J shed 1 base, with 10 bases lying between them. Germline values: CDR1 WNHNN, CDR2 SYGVQD (reference sequence). CDR3 length: 14 amino acids. The CDR3, as DNA: TGCGCCAGCAGTGTCGACCCTGGGAACACTGAAGCTTTCTTT. Protein sequence: CASSVDPGNTEAFF.

A few counts support this clonotype. CDR3 coding DNA: TGTGCCAGCAGTGCCTTAGATCGAGCTAACTATGGCTACACCTTC. Its protein product is CASSALDRANYGYTF. This sequence joins TRBV6-1 and TRBJ1-2; D is unclear. The CDR3 covers 15 residues. The V and J ends lost 4 bases and 0 bases respectively, with 12 bases between them. Germline CDR1 MNHNS, CDR2 SASEGT.

This chain connects TRBV6-2 or TRBV6-3 to TRBJ2-6; 9 bases map to TRBD1. The CDR3 totals 18 residues. Germline CDR1 MNHEY, CDR2 SVGEGT. The trim removed 6 bases at V and 0 bases at J, leaving 9 bases unmatched. CDR3 sequence reads: CASSATGQGYSGANVLTF. In nucleotides, the CDR3 is TGTGCCAGCAGCGCGACGGGACAGGGTTACTCTGGGGCCAACGTCCTGACTTTC.

Comments on this clonotype: A much larger clone differs by one base, so this may be a read error. The chain links TRBV12-3 or TRBV12-4 to TRBJ2-3; TRBD2 is a possible D gene (6 bases). V lost 3 bases to trimming and J lost 4 bases, with 11 bases between them. CDR3 length: 14 amino acids. The CDR3 coding sequence is TGTGCCAGCAGTTTTTGTCGGGAGTCAGATACGCAGTATTTT. This sequence encodes CASSFCRESDTQYF.

Notes on this clonotype: This could be a read error, since a much larger clone is one nucleotide away. The chain uses TRBV30 and TRBJ2-5, with D unclear. This CDR3 has 12 amino acids. Germline V gene data show CDR1 as GTSNPN and CDR2 as SVGIG (reference sequence). DNA for the CDR3: TGTGCCTGGAGAGGAATCCCAGAGACCCAGTGCTTC. Residues: CAWRGIPETQCF. Drawing the rest from reference TRBV30 and TRBJ2-5, the complete variable domain is SQTIHQWPATLVQPVGSPLSLECTVEGTSNPNLYWYRQAAGRGLQLLFYSVGIGQISSEVPQNLSASRPQDRQFILSSKKLLLSDSGFYLCAWRGIPETQCFGPGTRLLVL.

This chain joins TRBV29-1 and TRBJ1-1, with D possibly being TRBD1 (5 bases). The germline CDR1 and CDR2 sequences are SQVTM and ANQGSEA. This CDR3 comprises 13 residues. Trimming removed 6 bases from V and 2 bases from J, with 13 bases in between. CDR3 DNA sequence: TGCAGCGTGCAAGACAGTGTCAACACTGAAGCTTTCTTT. Its translation: CSVQDSVNTEAFF. The variable domain in full, completed from reference TRBV29-1 and TRBJ1-1, reads SAVISQKPSRDICQRGTSLTIQCQVDSQVTMMFWYRQQPGQSLTLIATANQGSEATYESGFVIDKFPISRPNLTFSTLTVSNMSPEDSSIYLCSVQDSVNTEAFFGQGTRLTVV.

This clonotype was seen repeatedly, ten times or more. The CDR3 sequence is CASSQDLGLPPDTQYF. The CDR3 DNA sequence: TGTGCCAGCAGCCAAGATCTCGGGCTACCCCCAGATACGCAGTATTTT. The chain couples TRBV14 to TRBJ2-3; D is unresolved. Germline CDR1 SGHDN, CDR2 FVKESK. The V end was cut by 0 bases, the J end by 4 bases, with 14 bases between. This CDR3 contains 16 residues.

This clonotype has more than one count but fewer than ten. The rearrangement uses TRBV20-1 and TRBJ1-2; 10 bases are shared with TRBD1. The CDR3 runs 15 residues. V lost 6 bases, J lost 6 bases, and 13 bases stayed unmatched. CDR1 and CDR2 (germline): DFQATT, SNEGSKA (reference sequence). CDR3 loop: CSAQKFGTGADGYTF. DNA for the CDR3: TGCAGTGCCCAGAAGTTTGGGACAGGGGCCGATGGCTACACCTTC.

On this clonotype itself: A single base separates this from a much larger clone, so it may be a read error. The rearrangement uses TRBV5-1 and TRBJ2-1; D may be TRBD1 (6 bases). The J call may be wrong; the DNA end is better matched by TRBJ2-7. The length of the CDR3 is 14 residues. CDR1 is SGHRS, CDR2 YFSETQ, per germline. The CDR3 bases are TGCGCCAGCAGCTTGGGGGGCAGGGACAATGAGCAGTACTTC. Its translation is CASSLGGRDNEQYF.

The table lists this clonotype with a few counts. The chain employs TRBV10-3 and TRBJ2-4, with D unresolved. Germline CDR1 and CDR2: ENHRY and SYGVKD. This CDR3 spans 14 amino acids. The V end was cut by 3 bases, the J end by 1 base, with 7 bases between. The CDR3 DNA reads TGTGCCATCAGTGACCCCGGGGCCAAAAACATTCAGTACTTC. It specifies CAISDPGAKNIQYF.

This clonotype was seen repeatedly, ten times or more. The chain couples TRBV20-1 to TRBJ2-1; TRBD2 is a possible D gene (5 bases). This CDR3 has 13 amino acids. CDR1 is DFQATT, CDR2 SNEGSKA, per germline (reference sequence). CDR3 sequence: CSGAGDSYNEQFF. Here the CDR3 DNA reads TGCAGCGGTGCGGGCGACTCCTACAATGAGCAGTTCTTC.

This clonotype was seen ten or more times. The genes are TRBV7-2 and TRBJ2-1; D gene unclear. CDR1 and CDR2 from the germline V gene are SGHTA and FQGNSA. The CDR3 is 15 residues long. V was pared by 1 base and J by 7 bases, with 14 bases between. The CDR3, as DNA: TGTGCCAGCAGCTTAGAAGCGATCGTCGGGAATGAGCAGTTCTTC. Residues: CASSLEAIVGNEQFF.

This clonotype was counted between two and nine times. The chain uses TRBV6-1 and TRBJ1-5; 7 bases match TRBD1. Germline trimming cut 6 bases from V and 0 bases from J; bases unmatched to any gene: 17. The CDR3 is 19 residues long. The germline gives CDR1 MNHNS, CDR2 SASEGT. The CDR3 nucleotides are TGTGCCAGCAGGGCCCCGGGCAGGGGGGCACCTTATAGCAATCAGCCCCAGCATTTT. It is translated as CASRAPGRGAPYSNQPQHF.

This clonotype was counted ten times or more. V gene TRBV9 combines with J gene TRBJ2-1; D possibly matches TRBD1 or TRBD2 (6 bases each). Trimming took off 3 bases at V and 0 bases at J, with 13 bases between the two ends. Germline-derived CDR1 and CDR2 are SGDLS and YYNGEE. This CDR3 spans 16 amino acids. Here the CDR3 DNA reads TGTGCCAGCAGCGGCGTGGGGGGCCGCTCCTACAATGAGCAGTTCTTC. Its protein product is CASSGVGGRSYNEQFF. Drawing the rest from reference TRBV9 and TRBJ2-1, the complete variable domain is DSGVTQTPKHLITATGQRVTLRCSPRSGDLSVYWYQQSLDQGLQFLIQYYNGEERAKGNILERFSAQQFPDLHSELNLSSLELGDSALYFCASSGVGGRSYNEQFFGPGTRLTVL.

Ten or more counts support this clonotype. CDR3 nucleotides: TGTGCCAGCAGCCCCTCCCCTGACGAGGAGAACTATGGCTACACCTTC. Residues: CASSPSPDEENYGYTF. V usage is TRBV7-9 and J usage is TRBJ1-2, with unresolved D. The CDR3 contains 16 residues. Trimming removed 5 bases at V and 2 bases at J, with 18 bases between. In germline, CDR1 is SEHNR, CDR2 FQNEAQ (reference sequence). Drawing the rest from reference TRBV7-9 and TRBJ1-2, the complete variable domain is DTGVSQNPRHKITKRGQNVTFRCDPISEHNRLYWYRQTLGQGPEFLTYFQNEAQLEKSRLLSDRFSAERPKGSFSTLEIQRTEQGDSAMYLCASSPSPDEENYGYTFGSGTRLTVV.

This clonotype was counted between two and nine times. The CDR3 loop is CASSTGGLQIAQYF. The CDR3 DNA is TGTGCCAGCAGTACGGGAGGTCTCCAGATAGCGCAGTATTTT. J is TRBJ2-3 and V is TRBV28; 7 nucleotides line up with TRBD2. The CDR3 consists of 14 residues. Germline CDR1 reads MDHEN; CDR2 reads SYDVKM. The V gene end was trimmed by 5 bases and the J gene end by 10 bases; junction bases not matched to a gene: 12.

The rearrangement joins TRBV20-1 to TRBJ2-5, with D possibly being TRBD1 (5 bases). The CDR3 extends over 15 amino acids. V shed 6 bases and J shed 4 bases, with 21 bases lying between them. The germline V gene has CDR1 DFQATT and CDR2 SNEGSKA (reference sequence). The CDR3 reads CSALLSAGLGETQYF. CDR3 bases: TGCAGTGCACTCTTATCAGCAGGGTTGGGAGAGACCCAGTACTTC.

This clonotype has a count of ten or more. CDR3 sequence reads: CASSLWRLAGYNEQFF. The CDR3 coding sequence is TGTGCCAGCAGTTTATGGAGACTAGCGGGATACAATGAGCAGTTCTTC. The rearrangement links TRBV28 to TRBJ2-1, with TRBD2 identical over 11 bases. CDR3 length: 16 amino acids. Germline lookup yields CDR1 MDHEN and CDR2 SYDVKM. V was clipped by 0 bases and J by 4 bases; unmatched bases: 2.